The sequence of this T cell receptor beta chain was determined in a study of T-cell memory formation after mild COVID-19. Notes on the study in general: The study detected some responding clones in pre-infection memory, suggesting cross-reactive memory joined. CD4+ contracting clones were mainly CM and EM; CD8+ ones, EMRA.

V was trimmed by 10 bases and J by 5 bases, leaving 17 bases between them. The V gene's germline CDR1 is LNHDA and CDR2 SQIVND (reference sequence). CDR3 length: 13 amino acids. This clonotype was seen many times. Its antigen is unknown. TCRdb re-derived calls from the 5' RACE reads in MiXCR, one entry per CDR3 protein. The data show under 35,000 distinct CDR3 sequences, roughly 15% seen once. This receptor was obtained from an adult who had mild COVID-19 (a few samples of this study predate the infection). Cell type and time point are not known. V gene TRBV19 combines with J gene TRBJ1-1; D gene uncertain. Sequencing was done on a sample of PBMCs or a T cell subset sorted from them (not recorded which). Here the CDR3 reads CATTTGFGTEAFF. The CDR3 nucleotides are TGTGCCACTACGACCGGTTTTGGGACTGAAGCTTTCTTT.